The present T cell receptor (beta chain) was sequenced within a study of control samples from healthy donors and cancer patients. TCRdb's table, derived via immunoSEQ multiplex PCR, lists solely in-frame clones and lacks some. The sample has around 100,000 clones; 80% to 95% are singletons. CDR3 length: 13 residues. Per germline, CDR1 SGHDT and CDR2 YYEEEE. V lost 2 bases to trimming and J lost 5 bases, with 11 bases between them. The J gene is TRBJ2-7, the V gene TRBV5-6; D gene uncertain. The TCR sequence derives from a human donor in good health. The donor label of this sample is uncertain. Sequencing was carried out using blood. CDR3 in DNA: TGTGCCAGCAGCTTTACCGGGCCCCACGAGCAGTACGTC. This codes for CASSFTGPHEQYV.